Listed below are T cell receptor beta chains from one sample, sequenced in a study of blood T cell repertoires in COVID-19. The table came from immunoSEQ multiplex PCR; TCRdb's copy has only in-frame clones and leaves some out. The table lists 65,000 to 90,000 clones, around 84% of them singletons. Sequences were obtained from peripheral blood. The source of these receptors is an elderly woman in a cohort sampled during active or convalescent COVID-19. The CDR3 runs from the conserved cysteine through the conserved F or W. The D gene is left open where the match is weak. Clone size is given for some rows only: seen once, a few or many times, or a class if the clone is expanded.

abundance | j_gene | v_gene | d_gene | CDR3nt | CDR3aa
. | TRBJ2-1 | TRBV11-2 | TRBD2 | TGTGCCAGCCACCTGACTAGCGGGAGTTACAATGAGCAGTTCTTC | CASHLTSGSYNEQFF
. | TRBJ1-5 | TRBV21-1 | . | TGTGCCAGCAGCAGTCGAAACAAAGCGACATTATGCAGGGAAAATCAGCCCCAGCATTTT | CASSSRNKATLCRENQPQHF
. | TRBJ2-5 | TRBV20-1 | TRBD2 | TGCAGTGCTAGTAGCGGGAGAAACCAAGAGACCCAGTACTTC | CSASSGRNQETQYF
. | TRBJ2-3 | TRBV6-5 | . | TGTGCCAGCAGTTACGTCAGGGGAGAGACAGATACGCAGTATTTT | CASSYVRGETDTQYF
. | TRBJ1-5 | TRBV28 | . | TGTGCCAGCAGTTCAAGCAATGGACAGTATAGCAATCAGCCCCAGCATTTT | CASSSSNGQYSNQPQHF
. | TRBJ2-2 | TRBV12-3/TRBV12-4 | . | TGTGCCAGCAGTGCCCAGGGCACCGGGGAGCTGTTTTTT | CASSAQGTGELFF
. | TRBJ2-7 | TRBV2 | TRBD2 | TGTGCCAGCAGCGGACTAGTTTACGAGCAGTACTTC | CASSGLVYEQYF
few | TRBJ1-2 | TRBV30 | TRBD1 | TGTGCCTGGAGGATAGGGACAGGGGGAAATAATGGCTACACCTTC | CAWRIGTGGNNGYTF
. | TRBJ1-1 | TRBV18 | . | TGTGCCAGCTCACCCTCATACAGTTTGGGGAACACTGAAGCTTTCTTT | CASSPSYSLGNTEAFF
. | TRBJ1-4 | TRBV10-1 | TRBD1 | TGCGCCAGCAGTGAGGACAGGGGAGTCGAAAAACTGTTTTTT | CASSEDRGVEKLFF
. | TRBJ2-3 | TRBV7-3 | . | TGTGCCAGCAGCGCCGACAGGACTAGCACAGATACGCAGTATTTT | CASSADRTSTDTQYF
. | TRBJ2-3 | TRBV7-9 | . | TGTGCCAGCAGTCTCCAGGGTGGGGGCACAGATACGCAGTATTTT | CASSLQGGGTDTQYF
. | TRBJ2-5 | TRBV5-1 | TRBD2 | TGCGCCAGCAGCCCAGGGACTAGCGGCCTAGAGACCCAGTACTTC | CASSPGTSGLETQYF
. | TRBJ1-4 | TRBV9 | . | TGTGCCAGCAGCGCCCAGTTGGAGGGCGAAAAACTGTTTTTT | CASSAQLEGEKLFF
. | TRBJ1-6 | TRBV3-1/TRBV3-2 | TRBD1 | TGTGCCAGCAGCCAATCACAGGGGTACAATTCACCCCTCCACTTT | CASSQSQGYNSPLHF
. | TRBJ2-7 | TRBV30 | TRBD1 | TGTGCCTGGAGTAAGGGGGCGACGGAGCAGTACTTC | CAWSKGATEQYF
. | TRBJ2-1 | TRBV11-3 | TRBD1 | TGTGCCAGCAGCTCCCGACAGGGGGCTTTTAATGAGCAGTTCTTC | CASSSRQGAFNEQFF
. | TRBJ1-1 | TRBV19 | TRBD1 | TGTGCCAGTAGTATAGCCGGGACAGGGAACACTGAAGCTTTCTTT | CASSIAGTGNTEAFF
. | TRBJ2-5 | TRBV24-1 | TRBD2 | TGTGCCACCAGTGATACAGCGGGAGGGTTGGAGACCCAGTACTTC | CATSDTAGGLETQYF
once | TRBJ2-1 | TRBV18 | TRBD2 | TGTGCCAGCTCACTCCGGCAGACTAGCGGGGTGGACAATGAGCAGTTCTTC | CASSLRQTSGVDNEQFF
. | TRBJ2-7 | TRBV7-8 | TRBD1 | TGTGCCAGCAGCCAAACCGGGACAGGGGATTACGAGCAGTACTTC | CASSQTGTGDYEQYF
. | TRBJ1-1 | TRBV6-6 | . | TGTGCCAGCAGTTACTCGAGACGGTGGGCAGTTGAAGCTTTCTTT | CASSYSRRWAVEAFF
. | TRBJ1-5 | TRBV15 | TRBD1 | TGTGCCACCAGCAGACACGGGACAGGCGAGAGTCAGCCCCAGCATTTT | CATSRHGTGESQPQHF
. | TRBJ2-5 | TRBV29-1 | . | TGCAGCGCCCCAGGGCCCTCGGAGACCCAGTACTTC | CSAPGPSETQYF
. | TRBJ2-7 | TRBV27 | . | TGTGCCAGCATTGGGGAGTACGAGCAGTACTTC | CASIGEYEQYF
. | TRBJ1-3 | TRBV5-1 | TRBD1 | TGCGCCAGCAGCCCTCAGGGGGCATTTGGAAACACCATATATTTT | CASSPQGAFGNTIYF
. | TRBJ2-5 | TRBV2 | TRBD1 | TGTGCCAGCAGTGAAGCGACCAGGACAGGGTATGAGACCCAGTACTTC | CASSEATRTGYETQYF
. | TRBJ1-2 | TRBV5-1 | TRBD1 | TGCGCCAGCAGCACAGGGGGCGCGGACTATGGCTACACCTTC | CASSTGGADYGYTF
. | TRBJ2-2 | TRBV19 | . | TGTGCCAGTAGTATTAGGGGGGGACCAAACACCGGGGAGCTGTTTTTT | CASSIRGGPNTGELFF
. | TRBJ2-1 | TRBV12-3/TRBV12-4 | . | TGTGCCAGCAGTTTACGTTCCTACAATGAGCAGTTCTTC | CASSLRSYNEQFF
. | TRBJ2-3 | TRBV3-1/TRBV3-2 | TRBD2 | TGTGCCAGCAGCCAAGAAAGCGGGAGGGCAATCAGGTATTTT | CASSQESGRAIRYF
. | TRBJ2-3 | TRBV30 | TRBD2 | TGTGCCTGGAGTGTAGGACTAGCGGGGACTGATACGCAGTATTTT | CAWSVGLAGTDTQYF
. | TRBJ2-1 | TRBV5-1 | . | TGCGCCAGCAGCTTGGAAGGACTGAGCTCCTACAATGAGCAGTTCTTC | CASSLEGLSSYNEQFF
. | TRBJ1-1 | TRBV28 | . | TGTGCCAGCAGTTTACTCGGGCGGGGAACTGAAGCTTTCTTT | CASSLLGRGTEAFF
. | TRBJ2-1 | TRBV19 | . | TGTGCCAGTAGTATCGGAGGGGCCCTGGGCAATGAGCAGTTCTTC | CASSIGGALGNEQFF
. | TRBJ1-5 | TRBV28 | TRBD1 | TGTGCCAGCAGTAAGACAGGGGCATATAGCAATCAGCCCCAGCATTTT | CASSKTGAYSNQPQHF
. | TRBJ2-1 | TRBV6-5 | TRBD2 | TGTGCCAGCAGTTACTCTCGAGCGGGACCATACAATGAGCAGTTCTTC | CASSYSRAGPYNEQFF
. | TRBJ2-5 | TRBV24-1 | . | TGTGCCACCAGTGATTTGGGCAGTTTCCAAGAGACCCAGTACTTC | CATSDLGSFQETQYF
. | TRBJ2-3 | TRBV3-1/TRBV3-2 | . | TGTGCCAGCAGCCAGGGGGCCTTGTCGACGCAGTATTTT | CASSQGALSTQYF
. | TRBJ1-1 | TRBV11-1 | TRBD1 | TGTGCCAGCAGCTCGCCGGGACAGGGTAACACTGAAGCTTTCTTT | CASSSPGQGNTEAFF
. | TRBJ2-5 | TRBV10-1 | . | TGCGCCAGCAGTGTACGGGTTGGGGAGACCCAGTACTTC | CASSVRVGETQYF
once | TRBJ1-2 | TRBV4-1 | . | TGCGCCAGCAGCGCCCCGGGGGGTTTTATGGAGGGCTACACCTTC | CASSAPGGFMEGYTF
. | TRBJ1-5 | TRBV7-9 | . | TGTGCCAGCAGCCAGGAGGGCCGGCAGCCCCAGCATTTT | CASSQEGRQPQHF
. | TRBJ2-1 | TRBV9 | . | TGTGCCAGCAGCGTAGAAGATAGCGGCGTACCCAATGAGCAGTTCTTC | CASSVEDSGVPNEQFF
. | TRBJ2-1 | TRBV2 | TRBD2 | TGTGCCAGCAGTGCAAGCCCGGGACTAGCGAAACAGGATGAGCAGTTCTTC | CASSASPGLAKQDEQFF
. | TRBJ1-6 | TRBV10-1 | TRBD1 | TGCGCCAGCAGTGAGTCCGGGACAGGGAGTCGGGCCCTCCACTTT | CASSESGTGSRALHF
. | TRBJ1-2 | TRBV4-1 | . | TGCGCCAGCAGCTACCGGGGGGGTTCTAACTATGGCTACACCTTC | CASSYRGGSNYGYTF
few | TRBJ2-1 | TRBV6-1 | TRBD2 | TGTGCCAGCAGTGATACTAGCGGGAGTTTCAATGAGCAGTTCTTC | CASSDTSGSFNEQFF
. | TRBJ2-1 | TRBV11-3 | TRBD2 | TGTGCCAGCAGCCCCAGGACTAGCGGGAGCTTACGGGAGCAGTTCTTC | CASSPRTSGSLREQFF
. | TRBJ1-1 | TRBV10-1 | TRBD1 | TGCGCCAGCAGTGACTCCGGGACAGGGTTGGCCACTGAAGCTTTCTTT | CASSDSGTGLATEAFF
. | TRBJ2-1 | TRBV19 | TRBD2 | TGTGCCAGTAGTTTACTGGGGGGGTTCGGGAATGAGCAGTTCTTC | CASSLLGGFGNEQFF
once | TRBJ2-2 | TRBV10-2 | . | TGCGCCAGCAGTGAGAGGGGGACCATCGGGGAGCTGTTTTTT | CASSERGTIGELFF
. | TRBJ2-5 | TRBV18 | TRBD2 | TGTGCCAGCTCACCAAGGGTAGCGGGAGGAGCGGAGACCCAGTACTTC | CASSPRVAGGAETQYF
. | TRBJ2-2 | TRBV11-2 | TRBD2 | TGTGCCAGCAGCTCGGTGCGGGAGGGCCTGGACGGGGAGCTGTTTTTT | CASSSVREGLDGELFF
. | TRBJ1-1 | TRBV3-1/TRBV3-2 | . | TGTGCCAGCACCGCGTCGAACACTGAAGCTTTCTTT | CASTASNTEAFF